Below, one TCR beta chain is given with its context. The entry originates in a study of blood T cell repertoires in COVID-19. At the level of the study: COVID-19 samples from acute and convalescent phases originated in the United States, Italy and Spain.

The CDR3 has 14 amino acids. Germline V CDR1 and CDR2: SGHDN, FVKESK. V lost 4 bases and J lost 4, with 13 bases in between. Sequencing was performed with immunoSEQ multiplex PCR; in TCRdb, only in-frame clones are kept and a portion is missing. The sample has tens of thousands of clones, approximately 91% seen once. Input material: peripheral blood. V and J are TRBV14 and TRBJ1-2, with D perhaps TRBD1 (6 bases). The TCR was taken from a human donor in a cohort sampled during active COVID-19. CDR3: CASSPITGTYGYTF. CDR3 bases: TGTGCCAGCAGCCCGATCACAGGGACCTATGGCTACACCTTC.